The 11 T cell receptor beta chains listed next were all sequenced from one sample in a study of chemoradiotherapy in HPV16-positive cancers. Sequenced by immunoSEQ multiplex PCR; TCRdb stores in-frame clones only, minus some. The sample lists 15,000 to 20,000 clones, roughly 86% occurring once. Source: blood, taken from a patient who underwent chemoradiotherapy. These receptors came from a human donor with HPV-associated anogenital cancer.

Written as DNA, the CDR3 is TGTGCCAGCAGTTACATGGCGGGCTCCTACGAGCAGTACTTC. Protein product: CASSYMAGSYEQYF. This chain links TRBV6-5 with TRBJ2-7, with D maybe TRBD2 (5 bases). V shed 2 bases and J shed 0 bases, with 8 bases lying between them. Germline V gene lookup returns CDR1 MNHEY and CDR2 SVGAGI. CDR3 length: 14 amino acids.

The rearrangement uses TRBV6-4 and TRBJ2-3; D is undetermined. This CDR3 region has 16 residues. Trimming stripped 1 base from V and 4 bases from J, with 15 bases between. The germline V gene encodes CDR1 MRHNA and CDR2 SNTAGT. CDR3 loop: CASSDLLEFSSDTQYF. The CDR3, as DNA: TGTGCCAGCAGTGACTTATTGGAGTTTTCATCAGATACGCAGTATTTT.

As to this clone: The identical CDR3 is also encoded by other nucleotide sequences in the sample. The gene calls are TRBV5-6 and TRBJ2-1, with TRBD2 as a possible D gene (5 bases). Trimming removed 8 bases at V and 0 bases at J, with 18 bases between. Germline CDR1 and CDR2: SGHDT and YYEEEE. The CDR3 is made up of 16 amino acids. For the CDR3, the DNA is TGTGCCAGTAGCGTGAACTTAATAAGCTCCTACAATGAGCAGTTCTTC. It translates to CASSVNLISSYNEQFF.

The chain joins TRBV10-1 to TRBJ1-2, with D unresolved. Trimming cost V 5 bases and J 5 bases, with 12 bases left between them. This CDR3 comprises 13 residues. Germline CDR1 is WNHNN and CDR2 is SYGVQD (reference sequence). For the CDR3, the DNA is TGCGCCAGCAGTCAAAACAGCAAATATGGCTACACCTTC. Translated: CASSQNSKYGYTF.

Here the CDR3 DNA reads TGTGCCAGCAGCGTTGACAGGGACAATGAGCAGTTCTTC. Translating it yields CASSVDRDNEQFF. The chain is built from TRBV2 and TRBJ2-1, with 7 bases aligning to TRBD1. The CDR3 has 13 residues. V lost 6 bases and J lost 5; bases outside the gene matches: 4. Germline V gives CDR1 SNHLY, CDR2 FYNNEI.

This clone was recorded once. V is TRBV10-3 and J is TRBJ2-7; TRBD2 agrees at 9 bases. The CDR3 is 14 residues long. V lost 6 bases to trimming and J lost 1 base; unmatched junction nucleotides: 4. In germline, CDR1 is ENHRY, CDR2 SYGVKD. CDR3 nucleotide sequence: TGTGCCATCAGGGAACTAGCGGGTTCCTACGAGCAGTACTTC. Amino acids: CAIRELAGSYEQYF.

The CDR3 loop reads CASSLQYNQPQHF. CDR3 coding DNA: TGTGCCAGTAGTCTACAGTATAATCAGCCCCAGCATTTT. The V and J genes are TRBV19 and TRBJ1-5; D is uncertain. Germline values: CDR1 LNHDA, CDR2 SQIVND (reference sequence). This CDR3 has 13 residues. Trimming removed 5 bases at V and 4 bases at J, with 9 bases between. Full variable domain (rest looked up from reference TRBV19 and TRBJ1-5): DGGITQSPKYLFRKEGQNVTLSCEQNLNHDAMYWYRQDPGQGLRLIYYSQIVNDFQKGDIAEGYSVSREKKESFPLTVTSAQKNPTAFYLCASSLQYNQPQHFGDGTRLSIL.

The chain uses TRBV6-5 and TRBJ1-2; D gene unclear. Trimming shortened V by 0 bases and J by 4 bases, and 12 bases separated the two germline ends. Germline V gene lookup returns CDR1 MNHEY and CDR2 SVGAGI. The CDR3 has 15 residues. The CDR3 spells CASSYSGRGSYGYTF. The CDR3 DNA reads as TGTGCCAGCAGTTACTCCGGCCGAGGGAGCTATGGCTACACCTTC.

The chain links TRBV5-4 to TRBJ2-7, with TRBD1 identical over 10 bases. Germline loops: CDR1 SGHNT, CDR2 YYREEE (reference sequence). The V gene end was trimmed by 4 bases and the J gene end by 4 bases; junction bases not matched to a gene: 11. CDR3 length: 16 amino acids. The CDR3 here is CASSKPPGQGTYEQYF. In nucleotides, the CDR3 is TGTGCCAGCAGCAAACCCCCGGGACAGGGGACTTACGAGCAGTACTTC.

V gene TRBV29-1 combines with J gene TRBJ2-2, with D hard to call. CDR1 is SQVTM and CDR2 is ANQGSEA in the germline V gene. The CDR3 is made up of 14 amino acids. The ends were cut back, 4 bases at V and 4 bases at J, with 13 bases in the middle. CDR3 sequence (DNA): TGCAGCGTTGCCGAGGTCTTGGGCACCGGGGAGCTGTTTTTT. Amino acid sequence: CSVAEVLGTGELFF.

This clone came up once. The chain employs TRBV28 and TRBJ2-6; D may be TRBD1 (6 bases). CDR3 size: 19 residues. Germline values: CDR1 MDHEN, CDR2 SYDVKM. V was clipped by 3 bases and J by 1 base, with 19 bases between them. CDR3 in DNA: TGTGCCAGCAGTTTCCCCTGGACAGCTTCCTCTTCTGGGGCCAACGTCCTGACTTTC. Residues: CASSFPWTASSSGANVLTF.